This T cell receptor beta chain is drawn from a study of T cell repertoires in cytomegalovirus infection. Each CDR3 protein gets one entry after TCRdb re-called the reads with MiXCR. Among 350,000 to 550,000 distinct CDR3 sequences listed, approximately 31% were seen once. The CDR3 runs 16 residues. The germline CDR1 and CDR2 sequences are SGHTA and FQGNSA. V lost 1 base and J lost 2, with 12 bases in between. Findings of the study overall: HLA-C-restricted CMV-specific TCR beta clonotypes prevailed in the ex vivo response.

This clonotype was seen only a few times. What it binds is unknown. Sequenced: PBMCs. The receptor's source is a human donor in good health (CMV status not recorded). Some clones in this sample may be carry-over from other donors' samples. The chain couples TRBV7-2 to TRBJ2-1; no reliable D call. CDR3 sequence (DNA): TGTGCCAGCAGCTTAGAGGGTTTAGGCCCCTACAATGAGCAGTTCTTC. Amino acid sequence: CASSLEGLGPYNEQFF.